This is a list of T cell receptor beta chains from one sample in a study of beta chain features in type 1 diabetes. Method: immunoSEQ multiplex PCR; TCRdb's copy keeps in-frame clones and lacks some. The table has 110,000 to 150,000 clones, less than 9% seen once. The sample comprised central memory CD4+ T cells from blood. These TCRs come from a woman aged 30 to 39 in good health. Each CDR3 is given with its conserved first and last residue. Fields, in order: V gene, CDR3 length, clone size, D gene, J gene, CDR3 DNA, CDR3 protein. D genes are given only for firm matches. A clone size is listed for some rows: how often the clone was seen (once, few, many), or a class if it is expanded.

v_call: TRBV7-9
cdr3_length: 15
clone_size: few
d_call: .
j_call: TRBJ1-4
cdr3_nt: TGTGCCAGCAGCCCCGGGACTGCAACTAATGAAAAACTGTTTTTT
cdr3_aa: CASSPGTATNEKLFF

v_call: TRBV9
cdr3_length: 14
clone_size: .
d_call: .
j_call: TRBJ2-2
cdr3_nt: TGTGCCAGCAGCGTTTCAACGAACACCGGGGAGCTGTTTTTT
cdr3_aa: CASSVSTNTGELFF

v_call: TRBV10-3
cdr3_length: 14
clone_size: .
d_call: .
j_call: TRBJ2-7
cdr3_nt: TGTGCCATCAGTGAGTCTCTTGACAGGTCCGAGCAGTACTTC
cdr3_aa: CAISESLDRSEQYF

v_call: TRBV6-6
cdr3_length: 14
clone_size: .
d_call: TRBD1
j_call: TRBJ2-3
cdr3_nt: TGTGCCAGCAGTACACAGGGGCGGGCAGATACGCAGTATTTT
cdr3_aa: CASSTQGRADTQYF

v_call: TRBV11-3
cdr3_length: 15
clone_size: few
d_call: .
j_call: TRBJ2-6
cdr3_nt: TGTGCCAGCAGCCGAGACAGCTCTGGGGCCAACGTCCTGACTTTC
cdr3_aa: CASSRDSSGANVLTF

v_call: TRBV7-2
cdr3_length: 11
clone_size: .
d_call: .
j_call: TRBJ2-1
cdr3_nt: TGTGCCAGCAGCTCTTCAGGCTTGGAGTTCTTC
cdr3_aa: CASSSSGLEFF

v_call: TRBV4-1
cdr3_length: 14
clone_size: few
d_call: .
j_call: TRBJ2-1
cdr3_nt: TGCGCCAGCAGTCGGACTGGCTTTGACAATGAGCAGTTCTTC
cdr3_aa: CASSRTGFDNEQFF

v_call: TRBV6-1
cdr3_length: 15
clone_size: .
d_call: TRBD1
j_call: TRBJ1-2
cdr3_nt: TGTGCCAGCAGATACGACAGGGGGGAGCAGTATGGCTACACCTTC
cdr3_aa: CASRYDRGEQYGYTF

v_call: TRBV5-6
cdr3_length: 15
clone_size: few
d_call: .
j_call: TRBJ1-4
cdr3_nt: TGTGCCAGCAGCTTGGAAGCAGGGGTCGGTGAAAAACTGTTTTTT
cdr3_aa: CASSLEAGVGEKLFF

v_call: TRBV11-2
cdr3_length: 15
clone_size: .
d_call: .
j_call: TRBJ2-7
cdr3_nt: TGTGCCAGCAGCCGCGTTAGGGGTACAGGTTACGAGCAGTACTTC
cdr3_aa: CASSRVRGTGYEQYF

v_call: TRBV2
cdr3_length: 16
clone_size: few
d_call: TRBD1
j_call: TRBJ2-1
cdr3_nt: TGTGCCAGCAGTGCCGCACAGGGGGCATCCTACAATGAGCAGTTCTTC
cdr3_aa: CASSAAQGASYNEQFF

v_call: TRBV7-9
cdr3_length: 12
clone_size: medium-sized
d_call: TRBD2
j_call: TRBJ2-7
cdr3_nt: TGTGCCATTGGGGGAGCGGGAAAGGAGCAGTACTTC
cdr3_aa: CAIGGAGKEQYF

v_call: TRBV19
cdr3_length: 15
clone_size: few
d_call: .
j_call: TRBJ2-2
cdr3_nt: TGTGCCAGTAGCCCGGTGGGACAACGCACCGGGGAGCTGTTTTTT
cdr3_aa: CASSPVGQRTGELFF

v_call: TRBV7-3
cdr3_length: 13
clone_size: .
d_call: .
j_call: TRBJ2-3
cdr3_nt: TGTGCCAGCAGCAGAGGTCGTACAGATACGCAGTATTTT
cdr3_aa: CASSRGRTDTQYF

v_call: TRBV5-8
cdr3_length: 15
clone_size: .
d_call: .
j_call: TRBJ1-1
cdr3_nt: TGTGCCAGCAGCTTGGAGTCGGCGGGGCGTACTGAAGCTTTCTTT
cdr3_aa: CASSLESAGRTEAFF

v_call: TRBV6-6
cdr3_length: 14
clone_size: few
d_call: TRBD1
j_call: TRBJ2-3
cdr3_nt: TGTGCCAGCAGACCCCAGGGGGCCACAGATACGCAGTATTTT
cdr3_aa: CASRPQGATDTQYF

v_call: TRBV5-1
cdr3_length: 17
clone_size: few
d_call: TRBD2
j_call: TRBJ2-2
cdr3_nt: TGCGCCAGCAGCTTGGGAGCTACTAGCGGGATGTCCGGGGAGCTGTTTTTT
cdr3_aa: CASSLGATSGMSGELFF

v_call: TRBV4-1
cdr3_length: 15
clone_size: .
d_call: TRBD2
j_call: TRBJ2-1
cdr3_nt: TGCGCCAGCAGCAAGGGACTAGCGGGGGGCAATGAGCAGTTCTTC
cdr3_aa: CASSKGLAGGNEQFF

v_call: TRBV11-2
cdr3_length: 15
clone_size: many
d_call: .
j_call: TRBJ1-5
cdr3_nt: TGTGCCAGCAGCTTAGGTGCGAGGGTCAATCAGCCCCAGCATTTT
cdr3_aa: CASSLGARVNQPQHF

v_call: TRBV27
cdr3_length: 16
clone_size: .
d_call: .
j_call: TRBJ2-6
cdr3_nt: TGTGCCAGCAGTTCTCGGAGCGGGTCTGGGGCCAACGTCCTGACTTTC
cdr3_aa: CASSSRSGSGANVLTF

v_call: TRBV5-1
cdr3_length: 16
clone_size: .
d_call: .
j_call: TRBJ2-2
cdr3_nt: TGCGCCAGCAGCTTGAGGCCAGGCCAGGGGACCGGGGAGCTGTTTTTT
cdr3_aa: CASSLRPGQGTGELFF

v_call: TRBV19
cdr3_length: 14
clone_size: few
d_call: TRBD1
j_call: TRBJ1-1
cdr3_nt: TGTGCCAGTAGTTCGGGACAGGGGTACACTGAAGCTTTCTTT
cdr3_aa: CASSSGQGYTEAFF

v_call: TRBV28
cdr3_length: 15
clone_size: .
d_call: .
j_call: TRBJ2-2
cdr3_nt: TGTGCCACTACCCAGACTCAGACGAACACCGGGGAGCTGTTTTTT
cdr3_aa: CATTQTQTNTGELFF

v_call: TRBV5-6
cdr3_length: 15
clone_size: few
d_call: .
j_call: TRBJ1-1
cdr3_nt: TGTGCCAGCAGCAGCGCCGGGGGGTTGAACACTGAAGCTTTCTTT
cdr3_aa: CASSSAGGLNTEAFF

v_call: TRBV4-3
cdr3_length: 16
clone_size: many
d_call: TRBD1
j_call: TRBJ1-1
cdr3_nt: TGCGCCAGCAGCCAAGAATTTGGACAGGGGTACACTGAAGCTTTCTTT
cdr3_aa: CASSQEFGQGYTEAFF

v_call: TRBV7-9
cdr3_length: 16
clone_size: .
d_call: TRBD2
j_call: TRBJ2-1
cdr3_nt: TGTGCCAGCTCCGAGCGGGAGTCATCCGTTTACAATGAGCAGTTCTTC
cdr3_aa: CASSERESSVYNEQFF

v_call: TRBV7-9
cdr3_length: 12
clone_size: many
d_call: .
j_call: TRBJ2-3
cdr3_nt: TGTGCCAGCAGCCGCGACACAGATACGCAGTATTTT
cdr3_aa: CASSRDTDTQYF

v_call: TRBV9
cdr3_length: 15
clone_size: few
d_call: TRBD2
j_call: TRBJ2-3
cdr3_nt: TGTGCCAGCAGCGCCGGGACTACCAACACAGATACGCAGTATTTT
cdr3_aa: CASSAGTTNTDTQYF

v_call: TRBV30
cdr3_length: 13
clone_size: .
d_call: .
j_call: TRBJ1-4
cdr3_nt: TGTGCCTGGAGTGTGTCACGGAATGAAAAACTGTTTTTT
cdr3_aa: CAWSVSRNEKLFF

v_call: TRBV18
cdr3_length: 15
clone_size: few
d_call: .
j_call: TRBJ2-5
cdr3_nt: TGTGCCAGCTCGGCGGCATACGGGGGAGGAGAGACCCAGTACTTC
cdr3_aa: CASSAAYGGGETQYF

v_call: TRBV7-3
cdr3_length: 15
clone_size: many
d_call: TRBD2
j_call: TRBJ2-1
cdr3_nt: TGTGCCAGCAGCTCCCGACTAGCGGGAGTAGATGAGCAGTTCTTC
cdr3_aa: CASSSRLAGVDEQFF

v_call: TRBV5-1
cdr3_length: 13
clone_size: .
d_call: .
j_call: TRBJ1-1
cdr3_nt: TGCGCCAGCGGAGGGGTGATGAACACTGAAGCTTTCTTT
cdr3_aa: CASGGVMNTEAFF

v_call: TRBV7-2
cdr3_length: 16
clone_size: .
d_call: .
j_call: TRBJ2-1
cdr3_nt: TGTGCCAGCAGCTTAGCGCGCAGGGCACCCTACAATGAGCAGTTCTTC
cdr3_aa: CASSLARRAPYNEQFF

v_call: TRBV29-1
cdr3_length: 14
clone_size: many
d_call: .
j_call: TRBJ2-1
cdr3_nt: TGCAGCGTTGATCTTGGATCCGGGGTAGATGAGCAGTTCTTC
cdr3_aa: CSVDLGSGVDEQFF

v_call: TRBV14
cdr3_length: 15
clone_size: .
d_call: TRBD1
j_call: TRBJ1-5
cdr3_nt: TGTGCCAGCAGCCGAGGGACAGGGCCTAATCAGCCCCAGCATTTT
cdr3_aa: CASSRGTGPNQPQHF

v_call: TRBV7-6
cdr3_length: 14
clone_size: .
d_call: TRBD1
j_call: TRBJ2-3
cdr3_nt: TGTGCCAGCAGCTTATCACAGGGGGTAGATACGCAGTATTTT
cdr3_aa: CASSLSQGVDTQYF

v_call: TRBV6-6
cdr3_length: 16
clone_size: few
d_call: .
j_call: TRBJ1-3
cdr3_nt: TGTGCCAGCAGTCTGCCCGGGACACGATCTGGAAACACCATATATTTT
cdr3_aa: CASSLPGTRSGNTIYF

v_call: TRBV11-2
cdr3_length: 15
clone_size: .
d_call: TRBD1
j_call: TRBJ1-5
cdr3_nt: TGTGCCAGCAGCTTACTAGGAGGGGGCGATCAGCCCCAGCATTTT
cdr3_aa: CASSLLGGGDQPQHF

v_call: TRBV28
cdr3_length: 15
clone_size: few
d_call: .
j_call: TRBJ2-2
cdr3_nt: TGTGCCAGCAGTTTCCCCCCCCCGCGGGCCGGGGAGCTGTTTTTT
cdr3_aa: CASSFPPPRAGELFF

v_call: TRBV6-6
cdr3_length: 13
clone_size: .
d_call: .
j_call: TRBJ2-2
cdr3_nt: TGTGCCAGCAGTTACAAGGGACTCTGGGAGCTGTTTTTT
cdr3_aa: CASSYKGLWELFF

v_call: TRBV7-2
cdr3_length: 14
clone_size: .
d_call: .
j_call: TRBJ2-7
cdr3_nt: TGTGCCAGCAGCTTAGGAGGACAGAACTACGAGCAGTACTTC
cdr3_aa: CASSLGGQNYEQYF

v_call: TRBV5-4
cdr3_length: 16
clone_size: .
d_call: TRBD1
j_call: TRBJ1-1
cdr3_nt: TGTGCCAGCAGCTTGTTAGGGGGCAGTTTGGACACTGAAGCTTTCTTT
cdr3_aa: CASSLLGGSLDTEAFF

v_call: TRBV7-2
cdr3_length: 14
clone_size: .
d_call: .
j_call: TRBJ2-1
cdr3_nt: TGTGCCAGCAGCCCCGCCCCTACAGGGAATGAGCAGTTCTTC
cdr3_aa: CASSPAPTGNEQFF

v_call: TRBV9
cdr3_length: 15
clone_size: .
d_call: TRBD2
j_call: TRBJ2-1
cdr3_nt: TGTGCCAGCAGCGTAGACGGGTGGGGGGGAGGCGAGCAGTTCTTC
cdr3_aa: CASSVDGWGGGEQFF

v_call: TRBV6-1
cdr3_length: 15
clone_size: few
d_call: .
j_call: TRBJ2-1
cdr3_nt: TGTGCCAGCACCGGGAGACAGGGATTATACAATGAGCAGTTCTTC
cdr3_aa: CASTGRQGLYNEQFF

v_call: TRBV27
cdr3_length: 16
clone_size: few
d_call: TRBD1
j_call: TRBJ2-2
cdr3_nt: TGTGCCAGCAGTTTATATAGGGACAGACTCACCGGGGAGCTGTTTTTT
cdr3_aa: CASSLYRDRLTGELFF